The text below deals with one T cell receptor (beta chain). As yet, its antigen is unknown. These data belong to a study of blood T cells in healthy people across ages. The second PCR ran about 6 to 12 cycles with a sample-barcoded 5' primer and J-beta primers. TCRdb re-derived calls from the 5' RACE reads in MiXCR, one entry per CDR3 protein. The top ten clones hold just over 4% of a sample with 1.4 million or so distinct CDR3 sequences, approximately 39% of them seen once. Study results and caveats: As naive T cell percentage varied, TCR beta diversity correlated strongly with it.

CDR1 and CDR2 (germline): MGHRA, YSYEKL. The CDR3 is 15 residues long. Between the trimmed V and J ends, which lost 3 bases and 5 bases, there was a span of 15 bases. This rearrangement joins TRBV4-1 to TRBJ2-3; D is tentatively TRBD1 or TRBD2 (5 bases each). This TCR was recovered from a woman between 18 and 29 years old in good health. The sample taken for sequencing was blood. The DNA of the CDR3 is TGCGCCAGCAGCCATTTGGGACCTCCCCAAGATACGCAGTATTTT. This encodes CASSHLGPPQDTQYF.